Each of the 5 T cell receptor beta chains below was sequenced from the same sample in a study of breast tumors, draining lymph nodes, adjacent tissues. TCRdb recomputed calls from the multiplex PCR reads with MiXCR, one row per CDR3 protein. Of tens of thousands of distinct CDR3 sequences in the sample, roughly two fifths were seen once. Sequenced sample: breast tumor tissue. These TCRs come from a female donor with breast cancer. Some clones in this sample may be carry-over from other donors' samples.

Turning to this clonotype: Its ends do not fully match the called genes, so a read error is possible. The chain employs TRBV7-9 and TRBJ2-7, with 8 bases matching TRBD2. The CDR3 totals 12 residues. Germline values: CDR1 SEHNR, CDR2 FQNEAQ (reference sequence). CDR3 bases: TGTGCCAGCAGCTTACTAGCGGGCGAGCAGCACTTC. Its translation is CASSLLAGEQHF.

The rearrangement joins TRBV7-3 to TRBJ2-1, with 8 bases aligning to TRBD2. The CDR3 totals 13 residues. Germline V gives CDR1 SGHTA, CDR2 FQGTGA. V shed 3 bases and J 9 bases; nucleotides not matched to a gene: 4. CDR3 nucleotides: TGTGCCAGCAGCTTCGGGACTAGGCGTGAGCAGTTCTTC. Amino acid sequence: CASSFGTRREQFF.

The genes are TRBV7-3 and TRBJ1-6; the match to TRBD1 covers 12 bases. The V gene end was trimmed by 4 bases and the J gene end by 13 bases; junction bases not matched to a gene: 8. Germline V gene data show CDR1 as SGHTA and CDR2 as FQGTGA. This CDR3 has 15 amino acids. CDR3 nucleotides: TGTGCCAGCAGCTCCGGGACAGGGGGCGCATCGCCCCTCCACTTT. This sequence encodes CASSSGTGGASPLHF. The full variable domain, in which reference TRBV7-3 and TRBJ1-6 provide the parts outside the CDR3, is GAGVSQTPSNKVTEKGKYVELRCDPISGHTALYWYRQSLGQGPEFLIYFQGTGAADDSGLPNDRFFAVRPEGSVSTLKIQRTERGDSAVYLCASSSGTGGASPLHFGNGTRLTVT.

In its sample, this clonotype was seen many times. This rearrangement joins TRBV2 to TRBJ1-2, with D perhaps matching TRBD1 (5 bases). Germline V CDR1 and CDR2: SNHLY, FYNNEI. The CDR3 runs to 12 residues. The germline V and J ends were trimmed by 6 bases and 4 bases, with 9 bases remaining between them. The CDR3 loop reads CASRSDSYGYTF. In nucleotides, the CDR3 is TGTGCCAGCAGATCCGACAGCTATGGCTACACCTTC.

This clonotype was counted ten times or more. This may stem from a read error, because a much larger clone lies one nucleotide away. The conserved phenylalanine or tryptophan is not found at the CDR3 terminus, so this likely reflects a read error. This chain joins TRBV7-7 and TRBJ2-3; D is undetermined. V was cut by 1 base and J by 2 bases, with 7 bases left in between. From germline, CDR1 is SSHAT and CDR2 FNYEAQ (reference sequence). The CDR3 spans 14 residues. The DNA for the CDR3 is TGTGCCAGCAGCTTAGGTCACGCCACAGATACGCAGTATCTT. This translates into CASSLGHATDTQYL.